The clone carrying this T cell receptor beta chain was seen a handful of times. The participants were between about 18 and 90 years old and came from 24 US areas. Self-reported history from a screening survey and questionnaire set each donor's cohort. This sample was included in a study of blood T cell repertoires in COVID-19. Study-level background: Sources were T cells, B-cell-depleted T cells, or PBMCs; the material itself was cDNA or gDNA.

The protocol was immunoSEQ multiplex PCR, while the TCRdb copy is restricted to in-frame clones and leaves out a portion. Of about 210,000 clones detected, 80% to 85% appear once; the ten largest clones hold more than 8.5%. Germline V gene sequence: CDR1 GTSNPN, CDR2 SVGIG (reference sequence). V lost 4 bases to trimming and J lost 0 bases; unmatched junction nucleotides: 0. This CDR3 comprises 14 residues. V is TRBV30 and J is TRBJ1-6; the match to TRBD1 covers 7 bases. The source is a woman in her forties or fifties with acute COVID-19. Sequenced material: PBMCs or T cells enriched from blood (not recorded which). The CDR3, as DNA: TGTGCCTGGACAGGGGGCTCCTATAATTCACCCCTCCACTTT. This codes for CAWTGGSYNSPLHF. The entire variable domain, with the rest obtained from reference TRBV30 and TRBJ1-6, is as follows: SQTIHQWPATLVQPVGSPLSLECTVEGTSNPNLYWYRQAAGRGLQLLFYSVGIGQISSEVPQNLSASRPQDRQFILSSKKLLLSDSGFYLCAWTGGSYNSPLHFGNGTRLTVT.